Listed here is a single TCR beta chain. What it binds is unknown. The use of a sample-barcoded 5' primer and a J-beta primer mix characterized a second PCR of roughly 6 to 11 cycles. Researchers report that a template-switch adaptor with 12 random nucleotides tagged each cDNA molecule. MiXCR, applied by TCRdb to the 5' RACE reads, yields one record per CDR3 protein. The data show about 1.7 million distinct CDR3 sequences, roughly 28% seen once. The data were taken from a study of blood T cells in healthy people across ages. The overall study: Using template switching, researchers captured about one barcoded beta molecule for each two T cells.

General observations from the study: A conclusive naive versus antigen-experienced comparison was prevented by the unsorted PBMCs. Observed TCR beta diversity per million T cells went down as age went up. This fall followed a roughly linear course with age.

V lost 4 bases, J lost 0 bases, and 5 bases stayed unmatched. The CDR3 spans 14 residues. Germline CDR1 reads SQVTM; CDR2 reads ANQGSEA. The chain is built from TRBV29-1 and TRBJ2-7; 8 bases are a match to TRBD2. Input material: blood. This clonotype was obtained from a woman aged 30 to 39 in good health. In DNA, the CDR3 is TGCAGCGTTGGTCGGGGGGGTATCTCCTACGAGCAGTACTTC. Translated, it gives CSVGRGGISYEQYF.